Below are 21 T cell receptor beta chains sequenced from a single sample in a study of graft-versus-host responses after intestinal transplantation. Repertoires were generated with immunoSEQ multiplex PCR, while TCRdb's copy carries only in-frame clones and drops some. The sample lists about 8,000 clones, approximately 97% occurring once. The input for sequencing was PBMCs, taken 23 days after intestinal transplant. The origin of the receptors is a human patient who received an intestinal transplant, so some T cells may come from the graft donor.

The chain employs TRBV6-5 and TRBJ2-2, with TRBD2 identical over 8 bases. The CDR3 is 16 residues long. V dropped 2 bases and J dropped 6; count of bases not matched to a gene: 8. CDR1 is MNHEY and CDR2 is SVGAGI in the germline V gene. CDR3 protein: CASSYRRSGSSGELFF. The CDR3 DNA reads as TGTGCCAGCAGTTACAGGCGGAGCGGGAGCTCCGGGGAGCTGTTTTTT.

The rearrangement joins TRBV4-1 to TRBJ1-2, with D tentatively TRBD1 (5 bases). CDR3 length equals 16 residues. The germline V gene encodes CDR1 MGHRA and CDR2 YSYEKL. Between the trimmed V and J ends, which lost 0 bases and 2 bases, there was a span of 13 bases. CDR3 in amino acids: CASSQDLGDSNYGYTF. CDR3 DNA sequence: TGCGCCAGCAGCCAAGATCTTGGAGACAGCAACTATGGCTACACCTTC.

The V and J genes are TRBV27 and TRBJ1-5, with D perhaps TRBD1 (6 bases). The CDR3 spans 14 residues. V was pared by 3 bases and J by 4 bases, with 10 bases between. Germline V gene data show CDR1 as MNHEY and CDR2 as SMNVEV (reference sequence). CDR3 amino acids: CASSFGQGNQPQHF. The CDR3 DNA reads as TGTGCCAGCAGTTTCGGGCAGGGGAATCAGCCCCAGCATTTT.

The J gene is TRBJ2-7, the V gene TRBV6-6; 7 nucleotides line up with TRBD1. The junction had 12 bases not matched to a gene; V was cut back by 7 bases and J by 3 bases. This CDR3 contains 15 residues. Germline assignment: CDR1 MNHNY and CDR2 SVGAGI (reference sequence). The CDR3 sequence is CASILSSAGGYEQYF. The CDR3 nucleotides read TGTGCCAGCATCCTATCCTCGGCAGGGGGCTACGAGCAGTACTTC.

The V and J genes are TRBV5-1 and TRBJ2-1; possible D gene TRBD2, 6 bases. V lost 4 bases and J 10 bases, leaving 9 bases between the germline ends. Germline assignment: CDR1 SGHRS and CDR2 YFSETQ. CDR3 length: 11 residues. CDR3 coding DNA: TGCGCCAGCAGCCTAGGAGGGGAGCAGTTCTTC. Encoded protein: CASSLGGEQFF.

This chain joins TRBV6-5 and TRBJ1-1; D might be TRBD1 (5 bases). Trimming stripped 6 bases from V and 1 base from J, with 9 bases between. The CDR3 extends over 13 amino acids. CDR1 is MNHEY and CDR2 is SVGAGI in the germline V gene. The CDR3 loop is CASSQDTNTEAFF. CDR3 DNA: TGTGCCAGCAGCCAGGACACGAACACTGAAGCTTTCTTT.

This chain connects TRBV2 to TRBJ2-3; D possibly matches TRBD1 or TRBD2 (6 bases each). CDR1 and CDR2 (germline): SNHLY, FYNNEI. The CDR3 extends over 11 amino acids. V gave up 11 bases and J gave up 6 bases, with 12 bases separating them. The CDR3 loop is CAGGRSDTQYF. The DNA of the CDR3 is TGTGCCGGGGGGCGGTCTGATACGCAGTATTTT.

The CDR3 nucleotides are TGTGCCAGCAGCACAGAGGCGATCGGCCAAGAGACCCAGTACTTC. Its protein is CASSTEAIGQETQYF. The chain joins TRBV7-9 to TRBJ2-5; unclear D gene. CDR3 size: 15 residues. V gave up 5 bases and J gave up 1 base, with 14 bases separating them. CDR1 and CDR2 from the germline V gene are SEHNR and FQNEAQ (reference sequence).

The chain uses TRBV21-1 and TRBJ2-7; the D call TRBD1 from the table was never checked on the DNA. TRBV21-1 is listed as a pseudogene. CDR3 length: 16 amino acids. The CDR3: CASSKEGRGKGYEQYF. In DNA, the CDR3 is TGTGCCAGCAGCAAAGAGGGCAGGGGTAAGGGCTACGAGCAGTACTTC.

This clone was recorded once. The chain links TRBV10-2 to TRBJ2-3; 11 nucleotides match TRBD2. The CDR3 has 16 amino acids. The trim removed 6 bases at V and 1 base at J, leaving 6 bases unmatched. CDR1 WSHSY and CDR2 SAAADI come from the germline V gene. CDR3 DNA: TGCGCCAGCAGACTAGCGGGAGAGGTAGGCACAGATACGCAGTATTTT. It encodes CASRLAGEVGTDTQYF.

The CDR3 DNA sequence: TGCGCCAGCAGCTTGGGAGAAGTCAATCAGCCCCAGCATTTT. It translates to CASSLGEVNQPQHF. The V call is TRBV5-1, the J call TRBJ1-5; D remains unclear. Germline CDR1 SGHRS, CDR2 YFSETQ. CDR3 size: 14 residues. V was trimmed by 0 bases and J by 3 bases, leaving 7 bases between them. The full variable domain, in which reference TRBV5-1 and TRBJ1-5 provide the parts outside the CDR3, is KAGVTQTPRYLIKTRGQQVTLSCSPISGHRSVSWYQQTPGQGLQFLFEYFSETQRNKGNFPGRFSGRQFSNSRSEMNVSTLELGDSALYLCASSLGEVNQPQHFGDGTRLSIL.

The V gene is TRBV10-1, the J gene TRBJ2-1; 7 bases map to TRBD2. J was trimmed by 0 bases and V by 3 bases; bases with no gene match: 17. CDR3 size: 20 residues. CDR1 and CDR2 from the germline V gene are WNHNN and SYGVQD (reference sequence). The CDR3 DNA follows: TGCGCCAGCAGTGACAAACAGTCCCCTACTCGGACTAGCTCCTACAATGAGCAGTTCTTC. Translation gives CASSDKQSPTRTSSYNEQFF.

The chain links TRBV15 to TRBJ2-5; D call uncertain. Germline CDR1 reads LNHNV; CDR2 reads YYDKDF (reference sequence). The CDR3 is 15 amino acids. V was clipped by 6 bases and J by 5 bases, with 19 bases between them. The DNA of the CDR3 is TGTGCCACCAGTAACCGCAGCCACCGAAGGGAGACCCAGTACTTC. It specifies CATSNRSHRRETQYF.

The chain couples TRBV18 to TRBJ2-7, with 9 positions matching TRBD2. Looked up from germline, CDR1 is KGHSH and CDR2 is LQKENI. Trimming cost V 6 bases and J 2 bases; bases outside gene matches: 8. The CDR3 contains 15 residues. The CDR3 DNA is TGTGCCAGCTCGCGAGAGGGACTAGCTCCCTACGAGCAGTACTTC. As protein: CASSREGLAPYEQYF.

The chain joins TRBV7-9 to TRBJ2-1, with D possibly matching TRBD2 (6 bases). Trimming left V 3 bases short and J 10 bases short, with 16 bases between. Germline V gene data show CDR1 as SEHNR and CDR2 as FQNEAQ (reference sequence). The CDR3 runs to 14 residues. As DNA, the CDR3 is TGTGCCAGCAGCTTGGTCCTCCAACGGGAGGAGCAGTTCTTC. This translates into CASSLVLQREEQFF.

The chain is built from TRBV7-6 and TRBJ2-2; a possible D gene is TRBD2 (6 bases). This CDR3 spans 15 amino acids. The V end was cut by 0 bases, the J end by 5 bases, with 10 bases between. The germline V gene encodes CDR1 SGHVS and CDR2 FNYEAQ. The CDR3 region has the DNA TGTGCCAGCAGCTTAGCCGGGAGATCTACCGGGGAGCTGTTTTTT. Its translation is CASSLAGRSTGELFF.

The CDR3 DNA sequence: TGTGCCAGCAACCCGGAAACCTACAATGAGCAGTTCTTC. It codes for CASNPETYNEQFF. The chain combines TRBV2 with TRBJ2-1; no firm D call. Trimming pared 7 bases from V and 2 bases from J, leaving 9 bases between. CDR3 length: 13 residues. Germline CDR1 reads SNHLY; CDR2 reads FYNNEI. The entire variable domain, with the rest obtained from reference TRBV2 and TRBJ2-1, is as follows: EPEVTQTPSHQVTQMGQEVILRCVPISNHLYFYWYRQILGQKVEFLVSFYNNEISEKSEIFDDQFSVERPDGSNFTLKIRSTKLEDSAMYFCASNPETYNEQFFGPGTRLTVL.

This clone was picked up one time. The chain carries TRBV7-3 and TRBJ2-3; 13 nucleotides match TRBD2. CDR1 is SGHTA and CDR2 is FQGTGA in the germline V gene. V dropped 2 bases and J dropped 14; count of bases not matched to a gene: 10. CDR3 length: 15 amino acids. Here the CDR3 reads CASSLCVGLAGSSYF. The CDR3 DNA sequence: TGTGCCAGCAGCTTATGTGTGGGACTAGCGGGATCTTCGTATTTT.

This chain links TRBV12-5 with TRBJ2-1; 8 positions agree with TRBD2. Germline trimming cut 0 bases from V and 8 bases from J; bases unmatched to any gene: 6. This CDR3 spans 15 amino acids. CDR1 LGHNT and CDR2 FRNRAP come from the germline V gene. CDR3 region: CASGLVLAAMDEQFF. The CDR3 bases are TGTGCTAGTGGTTTGGTACTAGCGGCGATGGATGAGCAGTTCTTC.

This sequence joins TRBV7-8 and TRBJ1-1; D unclear. The ends were cut back, 1 base at V and 1 base at J, with 7 bases in the middle. CDR1 is SGHVS, CDR2 FQNEAQ, per germline. CDR3 length: 14 residues. The CDR3 coding sequence is TGTGCCAGCAGCTTAGAGAACAGGAACACTGAAGCTTTCTTT. Protein product: CASSLENRNTEAFF.

The J gene is TRBJ1-1, the V gene TRBV28, with D maybe TRBD1 (5 bases). The V end was cut by 2 bases, the J end by 1 base, with 11 bases between. The CDR3 is made up of 15 amino acids. Germline CDR1 reads MDHEN; CDR2 reads SYDVKM. CDR3 sequence: CASSLAGTANTEAFF. DNA for the CDR3: TGTGCCAGCAGTTTAGCCGGGACGGCGAACACTGAAGCTTTCTTT.